The T cell receptor beta chain described here comes from a study of T cell responses to AZD1222 COVID-19 vaccine. Findings and limits, study-wide: Baseline seropositivity characterized only a handful of AZD1222 recipients. Donors skewed white British and female; clonal diversity was possibly underestimated. An increase in Spike-specific TCR breadth and depth was observed after two AZD1222 doses.

The CDR3 runs 13 residues. V gave up 4 bases and J gave up 4 bases, with 10 bases separating them. Worth noting for this clone: Its target is not known.

Profiling relied on immunoSEQ multiplex PCR, and the TCRdb table lists in-frame clones only, not all of them. Found here are tens of thousands of clones, about 86% of them singletons; the top ten hold about 7%. The receptor's source is an adult in good health. The chain has TRBV12-3 or TRBV12-4 and TRBJ1-1, with TRBD1 as a possible D gene (5 bases). This specimen was peripheral blood, taken on day 0 of AZD1222 vaccination. The DNA of the CDR3 is TGTGCCAGCAGTTGGGCGGGGCTCACTGAAGCTTTCTTT. It specifies CASSWAGLTEAFF.